Below, 11 T cell receptor beta chains from the same sample are listed, as sequenced in a study of T cell clonality in common variable immunodeficiency. Profiled with immunoSEQ multiplex PCR; TCRdb holds only in-frame clones, not every one. This sample carries about 52,000 clones and no singletons, and around 2% goes to the top ten. The specimen sequenced was peripheral blood mononuclear cells. Every receptor here comes from a person aged 18 to 75 in good health.

This clone was counted many times. The read terminates 3 residues ahead of where the CDR3 ends, so the germline J gene completes it. The rearrangement uses TRBV6-4 and TRBJ1-6; no clear D gene. With 4 bases removed from V and 3 bases from J, the gap between germline ends came to 4 bases. Per the germline V gene, CDR1 is MRHNA and CDR2 is SNTAGT. The CDR3 length is 13 residues. CDR3: CASSVSYNSPLHF. CDR3 bases read: TGTGCCAGCAGTGTCAGCTATAATTCACCC.

This clone was picked up many times. Germline is not matched at one junction end, which may reflect a read error. The read finishes 3 residues shy of the CDR3 end, and the germline J gene is used to complete it. V and J are TRBV4-2 and TRBJ2-5; 8 positions agree with TRBD2. There are 17 residues in the CDR3. The germline CDR1 and CDR2 sequences are LGHNA and YNFKEQ. Partial CDR3 DNA: TGCGCCAGCAGCCAAGATATCCTAGCGGGTTTCCAAGAGACC. Encoded protein: CASSQDILAGFQET. The whole CDR3 region reads CASSQDILAGFQETQYF.

CDR3 DNA (partial): TGTGCCAGCAGCACGGGACAGTTGAACACTGAA. Its translation is CASSTGQLNTE. The full CDR3 protein is CASSTGQLNTEAFF. V usage is TRBV7-6 and J usage is TRBJ1-1; 7 nucleotides agree with TRBD1. The read terminates 3 residues before the CDR3 end, so the remaining end is supplied by the germline J gene. CDR3 length equals 14 residues. V was clipped by 5 bases and J by 0 bases; unmatched bases: 3. Germline CDR1 reads SGHVS; CDR2 reads FNYEAQ.

This clone came up a few times. The junction shows a germline mismatch at one end, possibly a read error. Read coverage stops 3 residues before the CDR3 terminus; the germline J gene supplies the remainder. The chain has TRBV2 and TRBJ1-2; 7 bases are a match to TRBD1. This CDR3 region has 13 residues. Germline CDR1 is SNHLY and CDR2 is FYNNEI. The CDR3 protein is CASSEGTAYDYTF. The sequenced part of the CDR3 DNA is TGTGCCAGCAGCGAAGGGACAGCCTACGAC.

The table lists this clone with many counts. Read sequence stops 3 residues before the CDR3 end, and the germline J gene provides the missing end. V is TRBV20-1 and J is TRBJ1-5, with TRBD1 matching over 8 bases. CDR1 is DFQATT and CDR2 is SNEGSKA in the germline V gene (reference sequence). V dropped 2 bases and J dropped 0; count of bases not matched to a gene: 6. This CDR3 is built from 16 residues. Incomplete CDR3 DNA: TGCAGTGCTAGAAAACTGACAGGGGTTAGCAATCAGCCC. Protein product: CSARKLTGVSNQP. The full CDR3 protein is CSARKLTGVSNQPQHF.

As regards this clone: The CDR3 goes on 3 residues after the read ends, and that part is filled in from the germline J gene. The V and J genes are TRBV2 and TRBJ2-2, with D possibly TRBD2 on 5 matching bases. V lost 9 bases and J lost 6, with 17 bases in between. The V gene's germline CDR1 is SNHLY and CDR2 FYNNEI. The CDR3 loop spans 14 amino acids. The CDR3 here is CASSEGYQAGELFF. Incomplete CDR3 DNA: TGTGCCAGTTCCGAGGGCTATCAGGCCGGGGAG.

This clone was observed at least ten times. Read sequence stops 3 residues before the CDR3 end, and the germline J gene provides the missing end. The rearrangement joins TRBV7-2 to TRBJ1-6; 7 nucleotides line up with TRBD1. CDR3 length: 15 amino acids. Trimming removed 6 bases from V and 7 bases from J; junction bases left unmatched: 9. The germline V gene has CDR1 SGHTA and CDR2 FQGNSA. The part of the CDR3 DNA that was read is TGTGCCAGCAGTCGAAGACAGGGAAACAATTCACCC. Translated: CASSRRQGNNSP. The CDR3 as a whole reads CASSRRQGNNSPLHF. Drawing the rest from reference TRBV7-2 and TRBJ1-6, the complete variable domain is GAGVSQSPSNKVTEKGKDVELRCDPISGHTALYWYRQSLGQGLEFLIYFQGNSAPDKSGLPSDRFSAERTGGSVSTLTIQRTQQEDSAVYLCASSRRQGNNSPLHFGNGTRLTVT.

This clone was seen repeatedly, ten times or more. The observed sequence ends 3 residues before the CDR3 terminus, with the missing tail filled in from the germline J gene. J is TRBJ1-4 and V is TRBV7-6; D is unclear. Germline-derived CDR1 and CDR2 are SGHVS and FNYEAQ. The V end was cut by 2 bases, the J end by 5 bases, with 6 bases between. The CDR3 loop spans 13 amino acids. The DNA read from the CDR3 is TGTGCCAGCAGCTTACTATTGAATGAAAAA. Protein: CASSLLLNEK. The complete CDR3 protein is CASSLLLNEKLFF.

This clone has a count of ten or more. The read terminates 3 residues before the CDR3 end, so the remaining end is supplied by the germline J gene. The genes are TRBV20-1 and TRBJ2-7; TRBD1 might be the D (6 bases). Between the trimmed V and J ends, which lost 3 bases and 2 bases, there was a span of 11 bases. CDR3 size: 13 residues. Germline V lookup: CDR1 DFQATT, CDR2 SNEGSKA (reference sequence). Partial CDR3 DNA: TGCAGTGCTAGCAATGGACAGACCTACGAG. Its translation is CSASNGQTYE. The entire CDR3 reads CSASNGQTYEQYF.

The sample holds a few counts of this clone. The read ends 3 residues early relative to the CDR3; the germline J gene fills the gap. The J gene is TRBJ2-6, the V gene TRBV7-9, with D hard to call. This CDR3 has 15 residues. V lost 1 base and J 0 bases, leaving 4 bases between the germline ends. CDR1 and CDR2 from the germline V gene are SEHNR and FQNEAQ (reference sequence). The CDR3 loop is CASSLGSSGANVLTF. CDR3 DNA, as far as it was read: TGTGCCAGCAGCTTAGGTAGCTCTGGGGCCAACGTC. Drawing the rest from reference TRBV7-9 and TRBJ2-6, the complete variable domain is DTGVSQNPRHKITKRGQNVTFRCDPISEHNRLYWYRQTLGQGPEFLTYFQNEAQLEKSRLLSDRFSAERPKGSFSTLEIQRTEQGDSAMYLCASSLGSSGANVLTFGAGSRLTVL.

This clone was detected a few times. From the germline J gene comes the end of the CDR3, since the read stops 3 residues before it. The gene calls are TRBV6-2 or TRBV6-3 and TRBJ1-2; D is unresolved. Germline V lookup: CDR1 MNHEY, CDR2 SVGEGT. The CDR3 has 12 amino acids. The CDR3 region is CASSFRVNDYTF. The CDR3 DNA, read in part, is TGTGCCAGCAGTTTTCGCGTCAATGAC.